The text below deals with one TCR beta chain. The sample comes from a study of T cell clones after liver transplantation. Study background: Samples came from ITN030ST, which attempted immunosuppression withdrawal within 2 years of liver transplantation. TCRbeta sequencing after a pre-transplant mixed lymphocyte reaction identified graft-donor-reactive clones, later tracked in post-transplant blood.

The assay was immunoSEQ multiplex PCR, and TCRdb's table has in-frame clones only and misses some. The sample has about 80,000 clones, roughly 82% seen once; the top ten hold approximately 0.43%. Germline-derived CDR1 and CDR2 are SQVTM and ANQGSEA. J was trimmed by 8 bases and V by 7 bases; bases with no gene match: 13. The CDR3 is 15 residues long. The sequenced sample was CD4+ T cells from blood, obtained 46 months after liver transplant. This chain links TRBV29-1 with TRBJ2-1; 11 bases align to TRBD2. The source of this sequence is a human patient who received a liver transplant. Some T cells may originate from the graft donor. This CDR3 reads CSGLGTSGTLDEQFF. Here the CDR3 DNA reads TGCAGCGGCTTGGGGACTAGCGGCACCTTGGATGAGCAGTTCTTC.